The sequence of this T cell receptor beta chain was determined in a study of blood T cell repertoires in COVID-19. In the study overall: Both acute and convalescent COVID-19 samples were obtained from the United States, Italy and Spain.

Original data processing: The authors estimated nucleated cell counts from reference gene primer amplification. Sequencing was performed with immunoSEQ multiplex PCR; in TCRdb, only in-frame clones are kept and a portion is missing. V, J and clone size are those of that table, while D and trimming were read from the DNA. The sample records 200,000 to 250,000 clones, approximately 83% being singletons. V lost 8 bases to trimming and J lost 3 bases, with 14 bases between them. From germline, CDR1 is MNHEY and CDR2 SMNVEV (reference sequence). CDR3 length equals 13 residues. The cohort comprised adults aged roughly 18 to 95 years residing in under 25 US areas. Researchers sorted participants into cohorts using their self-reported clinical history. This clone has more than one count but fewer than ten.

The TCR was taken from a woman between 40 and 50 years old with acute COVID-19. V gene TRBV27 combines with J gene TRBJ2-7; D perhaps matches TRBD1 (6 bases). The sequenced sample consisted of PBMCs or T cells enriched from blood (not recorded which). CDR3 bases: TGTGCCAGCGGCGGACAGCGGAGCTACGAGCAGTACTTC. Protein: CASGGQRSYEQYF.